The rows below give T cell receptor beta chains drawn from one sample of a study of T-cell reconstitution after alpha-beta-depleted transplantation in children. TCRdb reprocessed the PCR reads with MiXCR, giving one entry per CDR3 protein. This table has 450,000 to 550,000 distinct CDR3 sequences, about 10% appearing once. The sample here was PBMCs, mostly from graft donor cells, taken 180 days after TCRalphabeta/CD19-depleted stem cell transplant. These TCRs come from a female patient aged 2-15 years who had a stem cell transplant for aplastic anemia, so the T cells may come from the graft donor. The CDR3 runs from the conserved cysteine through the conserved F or W. D genes are given only for firm matches. Part of the rows lack a size; the others show once, few, many or a class for expanded clones.

V gene	J gene	clone size	CDR3 length	D gene	CDR3 DNA	CDR3 protein
TRBV14	TRBJ2-3	few	17	TRBD2	TGTGCCAGCAGCCAAGACCCCTACTTGGGGGGGGCAGATACGCAGTATTTT	CASSQDPYLGGADTQYF
TRBV7-2	TRBJ2-1	-	13	-	TGTGCCAGCAGCGCGCGACCTTACAATGAGCAGTTCTTC	CASSARPYNEQFF
TRBV7-8	TRBJ1-4	few	18	-	TGTGCCAGCAGCCCATCGTGGAACAGAGGGGGAAAGGGTGAAAAACTGTTTTTT	CASSPSWNRGGKGEKLFF
TRBV19	TRBJ1-1	-	13	-	TGTGCCAGTAGAGAGTCTTGGGACACTGAAGCTTTCTTT	CASRESWDTEAFF
TRBV25-1	TRBJ2-7	-	15	TRBD2	TGTGCCAGCAGTTATATAGCGGGAGGTCCCAACGAGCAGTACTTC	CASSYIAGGPNEQYF
TRBV7-2	TRBJ1-1	-	16	TRBD1	TGTGCCAGCAGCTTATTCGGAAGGGACAGGAAAACTGAAGCTTTCTTT	CASSLFGRDRKTEAFF
TRBV20-1	TRBJ2-3	few	13	-	TGCAGTGCTGGGGACAAGGTGGGGAATACGCAGTATTTT	CSAGDKVGNTQYF
TRBV18	TRBJ1-2	-	13	-	TGTGCCAGCTCACCAGTCAGGGCCTATGGCTACACCTTC	CASSPVRAYGYTF
TRBV25-1	TRBJ1-2	-	15	TRBD1	TGTGCCAGCAGTGCGGACAGGGGACCTCACTATGGCTACACCTTC	CASSADRGPHYGYTF
TRBV5-1	TRBJ2-1	many	14	-	TGCGCCAGCTGCGATGTACCTACCTACAATGAGCAGTTCTTC	CASCDVPTYNEQFF
TRBV7-9	TRBJ1-4	-	16	-	TGTGCCAGCAGCCCCATGGGGTACAGGGTCCCTGAAAAACTGTTTTTT	CASSPMGYRVPEKLFF
TRBV27	TRBJ1-5	-	15	TRBD1	TGTGCCAGCAGTTCAACAGGGGGGCAACATTGGCCCCAGCATTTT	CASSSTGGQHWPQHF
TRBV7-6	TRBJ2-5	few	17	TRBD1	TGTGCCAGCAGCTCGCGATACGGTGGGGACAGGGCAGAGACCCAGTACTTC	CASSSRYGGDRAETQYF
TRBV29-1	TRBJ2-5	many	12	-	TGCAGCGTCGGTGGAAGAGGAGAGACCCAGTACTTC	CSVGGRGETQYF
TRBV18	TRBJ2-7	-	15	-	TGTGCCAGCTCGCTGGCCGGGACCCTCGCCTACGAGCAGTACTTC	CASSLAGTLAYEQYF
TRBV20-1	TRBJ2-2	few	15	TRBD2	TGCAGTGCTAGTAGACTAGCGGGAGGCACCGGGGAGCTGTTTTTT	CSASRLAGGTGELFF
TRBV7-3	TRBJ2-5	-	15	-	TGTGCCAGCAGCTTAATAGGTACACCTCAAGAGACCCAGTACTTC	CASSLIGTPQETQYF
TRBV20-1	TRBJ2-5	many	11	-	TGCAGTGCTAACCTACAAGAGACCCAGTACTTC	CSANLQETQYF
TRBV10-2	TRBJ2-3	few	15	-	TGCGCCAGCACCCCCGGGACTCGAAGGACAGATACGCAGTATTTT	CASTPGTRRTDTQYF
TRBV6-6	TRBJ1-1	-	13	-	TGTGCCAGCAGTTCGGTACGGGGCACTGAAGCTTTCTTT	CASSSVRGTEAFF
TRBV24-1	TRBJ2-7	-	11	-	TGTGCCACCAGTGATACCTACGAGCAGTACTTC	CATSDTYEQYF
TRBV11-1	TRBJ1-6	few	12	-	TGTGCCAGCAGCCGGACATTATCACCCCTCCACTTT	CASSRTLSPLHF
TRBV6-2/TRBV6-3	TRBJ2-1	-	16	TRBD2	TGTGCCAGCAGTTATTACCTAGCGGGAGGGATGGATGAGCAGTTCTTC	CASSYYLAGGMDEQFF
TRBV30	TRBJ1-2	many	12	-	TGTGCCTGCATGACAGTTAACTATGGCTACACCTTC	CACMTVNYGYTF
TRBV15	TRBJ2-5	few	13	TRBD2	TGTGCCACCTCGGGGGGGCGAGTGGAGACCCAGTACTTC	CATSGGRVETQYF
TRBV20-1	TRBJ2-7	-	16	TRBD2	TGCAGTGCCAGGGGAGTAGCGGGAGTTTTGGAATACGAGCAGTACTTC	CSARGVAGVLEYEQYF
TRBV9	TRBJ2-7	few	17	TRBD2	TGTGCCAGCAGCGTTGGGCTAGCGGGAGGTAGGCCGTACGAGCAGTACTTC	CASSVGLAGGRPYEQYF
TRBV4-1	TRBJ2-4	few	15	-	TGCGCCAGCAGCCAAGAGGGGAGCAGAAGAAACATTCAGTACTTC	CASSQEGSRRNIQYF